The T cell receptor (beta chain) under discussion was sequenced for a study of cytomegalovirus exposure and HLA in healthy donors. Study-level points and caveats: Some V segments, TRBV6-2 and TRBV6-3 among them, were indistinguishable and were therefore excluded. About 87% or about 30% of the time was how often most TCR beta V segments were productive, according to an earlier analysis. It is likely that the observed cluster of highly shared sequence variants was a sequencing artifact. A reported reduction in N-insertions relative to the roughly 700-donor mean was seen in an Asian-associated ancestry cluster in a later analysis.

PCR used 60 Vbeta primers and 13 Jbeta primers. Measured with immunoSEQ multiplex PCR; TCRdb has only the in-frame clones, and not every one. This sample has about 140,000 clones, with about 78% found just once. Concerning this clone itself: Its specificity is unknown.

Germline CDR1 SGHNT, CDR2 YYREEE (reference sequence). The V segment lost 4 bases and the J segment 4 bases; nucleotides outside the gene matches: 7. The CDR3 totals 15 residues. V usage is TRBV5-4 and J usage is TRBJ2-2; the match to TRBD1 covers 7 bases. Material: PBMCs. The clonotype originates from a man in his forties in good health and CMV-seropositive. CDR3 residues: CASSLLTGATGELFF. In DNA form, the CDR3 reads TGTGCCAGCAGCCTACTTACAGGGGCCACCGGGGAGCTGTTTTTT.